This T cell receptor beta chain was retrieved from a study of spatial heterogeneity in lung cancer. Study as a whole: For the average unique TCR and UMI combination, more than 9.5 occurrences appeared in raw reads.

Findings and limits, study-wide: Tumoral mutation counts were tracked by counts of expanded intratumoral alpha and beta TCRs.

The CDR3 extends over 15 amino acids. Trimming took 2 bases from V and 2 from J, leaving 13 bases between them. This clonotype was seen repeatedly, ten times or more. The antigen is undetermined. Specified time point: sample taken at primary tumor resection. The donor population consisted of approximately 79 patients with untreated, early-stage non-small cell lung cancer. In each case, whole RNA from tumor, nontumor lung or frozen PBMC was sequenced unsorted. Each TCR cDNA molecule carried a unique molecular identifier. TCRdb analysed the 5' RACE reads with MiXCR anew, one entry per CDR3 protein. The table records 6,500 to 9,500 distinct CDR3 sequences, about an eighth of them present only once.

This TCR was sampled from a male donor with early-stage non-small cell lung cancer. The sample was lung tumor tissue, taken at surgery. J is TRBJ2-7 and V is TRBV12-3 or TRBV12-4, with D possibly TRBD2 on 7 matching bases. The CDR3 protein is CASSLTAGATYEQYF. The CDR3, as DNA: TGTGCCAGCAGTTTAACGGCGGGGGCTACCTACGAGCAGTACTTC.